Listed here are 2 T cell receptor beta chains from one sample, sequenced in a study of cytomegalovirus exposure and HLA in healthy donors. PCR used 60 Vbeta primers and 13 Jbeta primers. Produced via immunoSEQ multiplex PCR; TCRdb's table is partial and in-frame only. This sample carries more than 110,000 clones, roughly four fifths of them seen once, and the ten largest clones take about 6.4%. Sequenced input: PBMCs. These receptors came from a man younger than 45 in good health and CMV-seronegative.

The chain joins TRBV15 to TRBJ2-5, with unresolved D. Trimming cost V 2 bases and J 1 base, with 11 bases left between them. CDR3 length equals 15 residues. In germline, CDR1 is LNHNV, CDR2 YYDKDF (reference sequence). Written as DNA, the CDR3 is TGTGCCACCAGCAGAATACAGACGTCCCAAGAGACCCAGTACTTC. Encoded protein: CATSRIQTSQETQYF.

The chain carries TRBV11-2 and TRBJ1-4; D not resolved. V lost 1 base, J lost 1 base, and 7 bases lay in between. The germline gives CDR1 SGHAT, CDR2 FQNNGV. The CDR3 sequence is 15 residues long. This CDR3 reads CASSLGQITNEKLFF. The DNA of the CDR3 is TGTGCCAGCAGCTTAGGTCAGATAACTAATGAAAAACTGTTTTTT. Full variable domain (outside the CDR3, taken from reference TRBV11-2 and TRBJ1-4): EAGVAQSPRYKIIEKRQSVAFWCNPISGHATLYWYQQILGQGPKLLIQFQNNGVVDDSQLPKDRFSAERLKGVDSTLKIQPAKLEDSAVYLCASSLGQITNEKLFFGSGTQLSVL.